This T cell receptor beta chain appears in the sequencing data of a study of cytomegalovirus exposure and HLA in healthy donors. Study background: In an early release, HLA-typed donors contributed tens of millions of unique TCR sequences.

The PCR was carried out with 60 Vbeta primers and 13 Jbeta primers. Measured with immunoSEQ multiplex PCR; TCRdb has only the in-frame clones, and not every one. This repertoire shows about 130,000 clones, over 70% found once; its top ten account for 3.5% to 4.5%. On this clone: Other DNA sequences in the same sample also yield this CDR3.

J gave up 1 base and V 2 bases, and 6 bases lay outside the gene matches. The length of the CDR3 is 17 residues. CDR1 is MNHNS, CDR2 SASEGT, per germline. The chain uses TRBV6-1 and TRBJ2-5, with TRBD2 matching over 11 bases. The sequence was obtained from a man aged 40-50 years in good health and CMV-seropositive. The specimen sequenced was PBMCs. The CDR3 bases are TGTGCCAGCAGTGAAAGGCTAGCGGGGGGCTTCCAAGAGACCCAGTACTTC. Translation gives CASSERLAGGFQETQYF.